This passage covers 14 T cell receptor beta chains from one sample sequenced in a study of blood T cell repertoires in COVID-19. The assay was immunoSEQ multiplex PCR, and TCRdb's table has in-frame clones only and misses some. The table records over 150,000 clones, approximately 84% of them present only once. The material sequenced was peripheral blood. The source is a woman of 80 years or more with COVID-19, enrolled during active disease.

The chain couples TRBV5-1 to TRBJ2-7, with 12 bases aligning to TRBD2. With V trimmed by 4 bases and J by 2 bases, 7 bases remained unmatched. Germline V gene lookup returns CDR1 SGHRS and CDR2 YFSETQ. The CDR3 has 16 amino acids. The CDR3 region is CASSLARLAGAYEQYF. CDR3 nucleotide sequence: TGCGCCAGCAGCCTAGCTCGACTAGCGGGAGCCTACGAGCAGTACTTC.

The chain combines TRBV10-3 with TRBJ1-2, with a weak D call TRBD1 (6 bases). There are 14 residues in the CDR3. V was trimmed by 6 bases and J by 4 bases, leaving 15 bases between them. Germline lookup yields CDR1 ENHRY and CDR2 SYGVKD. As DNA, the CDR3 is TGTGCCATCAGACCGTCTACAGGGCGCTATGGCTACACCTTC. This codes for CAIRPSTGRYGYTF.

In nucleotides, the CDR3 is TGTGCCAGCAGCCCCGGGCAGGGGGACACCGGGGAGCTGTTTTTT. This codes for CASSPGQGDTGELFF. The rearrangement joins TRBV11-3 to TRBJ2-2; 7 bases are shared with TRBD1. J was trimmed by 3 bases and V by 5 bases; bases with no gene match: 6. The CDR3 spans 15 residues. The V gene's germline CDR1 is SGHNT and CDR2 YENEEA.

The V call is TRBV28, the J call TRBJ2-7; the D is unclear. Trimming took off 6 bases at V and 2 bases at J, with 14 bases between the two ends. CDR1 MDHEN and CDR2 SYDVKM come from the germline V gene. The CDR3 is made up of 14 amino acids. CDR3 sequence: CASSLLAAPYEQYF. The CDR3, as DNA: TGTGCCAGCAGCCTGCTGGCCGCTCCCTACGAGCAGTACTTC. Complete variable domain (other parts from reference TRBV28 and TRBJ2-7): DVKVTQSSRYLVKRTGEKVFLECVQDMDHENMFWYRQDPGLGLRLIYFSYDVKMKEKGDIPEGYSVSREKKERFSLILESASTNQTSMYLCASSLLAAPYEQYFGPGTRLTVT.

V is TRBV10-1 and J is TRBJ2-5, with D possibly matching TRBD2 (5 bases). Germline V gene data show CDR1 as WNHNN and CDR2 as SYGVQD (reference sequence). The V end lost 0 bases, the J end lost 2 bases, and 10 bases lay between the germline ends. The CDR3 sequence is 15 residues long. CDR3 amino acids: CASSESRAGQETQYF. The DNA of the CDR3 is TGCGCCAGCAGTGAGTCGAGGGCAGGACAAGAGACCCAGTACTTC.

The J gene is TRBJ1-3, the V gene TRBV10-3; D perhaps matches TRBD1 (5 bases). This CDR3 contains 12 residues. V lost 8 bases to trimming and J lost 2 bases, with 7 bases between them. CDR1 and CDR2 from the germline V gene are ENHRY and SYGVKD. This CDR3 reads CAIQGAGNTIYF. The DNA for the CDR3 is TGTGCCATCCAGGGTGCTGGAAACACCATATATTTT.

In DNA form, the CDR3 reads TGTGCCAGCAGTCCTTACTACGAGCAGTACTTC. Translated: CASSPYYEQYF. This rearrangement joins TRBV28 to TRBJ2-7; D is unresolved. Trimming took 5 bases from V and 3 from J, leaving 5 bases between them. This CDR3 is 11 amino acids long. Germline V gives CDR1 MDHEN, CDR2 SYDVKM.

The rearrangement uses TRBV9 and TRBJ2-3; 12 positions match TRBD2. CDR1 is SGDLS, CDR2 YYNGEE, per germline. The V and J ends lost 3 bases and 1 base, in that order; junction bases with no gene match: 18. The CDR3 sequence is 21 residues long. CDR3 sequence (DNA): TGTGCCAGCAGCGCCACCTTGTCGGGACTAGCGGGTGGTTGGGGCACAGATACGCAGTATTTT. Amino acids: CASSATLSGLAGGWGTDTQYF.

This sequence joins TRBV19 and TRBJ2-5; 7 positions agree with TRBD1. With 5 bases clipped from V and 5 bases from J, the junction kept 8 bases outside the gene matches. CDR3 size: 14 residues. Germline V lookup: CDR1 LNHDA, CDR2 SQIVND (reference sequence). The CDR3 loop is CASSLTGWEETQYF. The CDR3 DNA reads as TGTGCCAGTAGTTTGACAGGGTGGGAGGAGACCCAGTACTTC.

V gene TRBV7-2 combines with J gene TRBJ2-3; tentatively, D is TRBD1 (7 bases). Germline-derived CDR1 and CDR2 are SGHTA and FQGNSA. The CDR3 has 15 residues. The germline V and J ends were trimmed by 1 base and 7 bases, with 15 bases remaining between them. The CDR3 bases are TGTGCCAGCAGCTTAGGGCGGGACAGCCTCCATACGCAGTATTTT. Protein: CASSLGRDSLHTQYF.

This chain links TRBV6-1 with TRBJ1-2; D gene unclear. The V gene's germline CDR1 is MNHNS and CDR2 SASEGT. V lost 3 bases to trimming and J lost 4 bases, with 9 bases between them. The CDR3 consists of 13 residues. The CDR3 loop reads CASSDTGGYGYTF. The CDR3, as DNA: TGTGCCAGCAGTGACACCGGTGGCTATGGCTACACCTTC.

The V call is TRBV12-3 or TRBV12-4, the J call TRBJ1-4; 7 nucleotides line up with TRBD1. V was clipped by 10 bases and J by 3 bases; unmatched bases: 5. This CDR3 spans 13 amino acids. For the CDR3, the DNA is TGTGCCACGTCTCAGGGGGCTAATGAAAAACTGTTTTTT. It codes for CATSQGANEKLFF.

J is TRBJ2-1 and V is TRBV20-1; 11 bases are shared with TRBD2. V lost 3 bases and J lost 1; bases outside the gene matches: 5. The germline V gene encodes CDR1 DFQATT and CDR2 SNEGSKA (reference sequence). The CDR3 runs 16 residues. CDR3 region: CSASATSGSSYNEQFF. In nucleotides, the CDR3 is TGCAGTGCTAGTGCTACTAGCGGGAGTTCCTACAATGAGCAGTTCTTC.

V gene TRBV5-8 combines with J gene TRBJ2-3; 7 nucleotides agree with TRBD2. The CDR3 extends over 15 amino acids. Germline V lookup: CDR1 SGHTS, CDR2 YDEGEE. The J segment lost 0 bases and the V segment lost 0 bases, leaving 1 base of the junction unmatched. For the CDR3, the DNA is TGTGCCAGCAGCTTGGCTAGCGGTAGCACAGATACGCAGTATTTT. Translation: CASSLASGSTDTQYF.